This record looks at one T cell receptor (beta chain) sequence and its context. The antigen remains unidentified. This CDR3 comprises 15 residues. The data originate from a study of T cell responses to AZD1222 COVID-19 vaccine. Study information: Samples with a second dose at about 4 or about 12 weeks were pooled together. Findings and caveats of the study: It was only after the peak T cell response that any repertoires were sampled.

Data came from immunoSEQ multiplex PCR; TCRdb stores just in-frame clones and leaves some out. The data contain 90,000 to 150,000 clones, approximately 90% of them seen just once; the ten biggest clones take up 7% to 8.5%. The chain employs TRBV21-1 and TRBJ1-2; the D call of TRBD1 is as the table states it, not checked on the DNA. TRBV21-1 is a recognized pseudogene. This specimen consisted of peripheral blood, obtained on day 0 of AZD1222 vaccination. The sequence was obtained from an adult in good health. The CDR3 DNA is TGTGCCAGCAGCAAATATGCAGGGAAGTACTATGGCTACACCTTC. As protein: CASSKYAGKYYGYTF.